Below are 12 T cell receptor beta chains sequenced from a single sample in a study of cytomegalovirus exposure and HLA in healthy donors (dated by TCRdb to 2016 to 2017). The library came from the immunoSEQ multiplex PCR assay. The multiplex PCR relied on a mix of 60 forward primers for TCR Vbeta segments and 13 reverse primers for TCR Jbeta segments. The source is immuneACCESS, and TCRdb retained only in-frame sequences with V and J called. Part of the clones is not carried over; for the studies checked, unresolved V genes explain less than half of this, and the remainder is unexplained. Counted in this sample were 75,000 to 95,000 clones; around 79% of them appeared once. 3.5% to 5.5% of the sample lies in the top ten. The specimen was PBMCs. The source of these receptors is a middle-aged woman in good health and CMV-seropositive.

The CDR3, as DNA: TGTGCCAGCAGCTCAAGCAGGGGGGCCTACGAGCAGTACTTC. Residues: CASSSSRGAYEQYF. This rearrangement joins TRBV7-6 to TRBJ2-7; tentatively, D is TRBD1 (7 bases). The V gene lost 4 bases and the J gene lost 2 bases, with 12 bases spanning the gap. The CDR3 runs 14 residues. Germline V gives CDR1 SGHVS, CDR2 FNYEAQ. Drawing the rest from reference TRBV7-6 and TRBJ2-7, the complete variable domain is GAGVSQSPRYKVTKRGQDVALRCDPISGHVSLYWYRQALGQGPEFLTYFNYEAQQDKSGLPNDRFSAERPEGSISTLTIQRTEQRDSAMYRCASSSSRGAYEQYFGPGTRLTVT.

V usage is TRBV2 and J usage is TRBJ1-2; no firm D call. V lost 2 bases to trimming and J lost 0 bases, with 10 bases between them. CDR1 and CDR2 from the germline V gene are SNHLY and FYNNEI. CDR3 size: 15 residues. CDR3 bases: TGTGCCAGCAGTGAATCATGGGGAGCTAACTATGGCTACACCTTC. This encodes CASSESWGANYGYTF.

This clone was counted between two and nine times. This chain joins TRBV18 and TRBJ1-1; tentatively, D is TRBD1 (6 bases). CDR3 length: 13 residues. V lost 8 bases to trimming and J lost 4 bases, with 14 bases between them. Looked up from germline, CDR1 is KGHSH and CDR2 is LQKENI. The CDR3 is CASLGQMSTEAFF. The CDR3 nucleotides read TGTGCCAGCCTAGGACAGATGAGCACTGAAGCTTTCTTT.

The chain recombines TRBV30 with TRBJ2-3; no clear D gene. The CDR3 consists of 13 residues. V was shortened by 2 bases and J by 0 bases, with 6 bases between the two germline ends. Looked up from germline, CDR1 is GTSNPN and CDR2 is SVGIG (reference sequence). This chain's CDR3 is CAWSSGSTDTQYF. The CDR3 DNA reads as TGTGCCTGGAGTTCCGGGAGCACAGATACGCAGTATTTT.

This clone appeared a single time. The rearrangement joins TRBV4-1 to TRBJ2-6; weak D call: TRBD1 (5 bases). The CDR3 is 19 residues long. Trimming took off 2 bases at V and 2 bases at J, with 19 bases between the two ends. Germline values: CDR1 MGHRA, CDR2 YSYEKL. The CDR3 region is CASSQNFGRAIPGANVLTF. The CDR3 region has the DNA TGCGCCAGCAGCCAAAATTTTGGCAGGGCGATACCTGGGGCCAACGTCCTGACTTTC.

This rearrangement joins TRBV5-8 to TRBJ1-5; no reliable D call. This CDR3 comprises 13 residues. Trimming removed 0 bases at V and 4 bases at J, with 5 bases between. Germline V CDR1 and CDR2: SGHTS, YDEGEE. Here the CDR3 reads CASSLEENQPQHF. CDR3 in DNA: TGTGCCAGCAGCTTGGAGGAGAATCAGCCCCAGCATTTT. The full variable domain, rest sourced from reference TRBV5-8 and TRBJ1-5, is EAGVTQSPTHLIKTRGQQATLRCSPISGHTSVYWYQQALGLGLQFLLWYDEGEERNRGNFPPRFSGRQFPNYSSELNVNALELEDSALYLCASSLEENQPQHFGDGTRLSIL.

V is TRBV6-5 and J is TRBJ2-1; D is possibly TRBD2 (6 bases). This CDR3 region has 15 residues. V was pared by 0 bases and J by 2 bases, with 8 bases between. Germline assignment: CDR1 MNHEY and CDR2 SVGAGI. The DNA for the CDR3 is TGTGCCAGCAGTTACTCTAGCGGAGCCTACAATGAGCAGTTCTTC. It is translated as CASSYSSGAYNEQFF.

The V and J genes are TRBV5-1 and TRBJ2-3; 8 bases line up with TRBD1. V lost 3 bases, J lost 4 bases, and 7 bases stayed unmatched. The CDR3 totals 15 residues. Germline CDR1 and CDR2: SGHRS and YFSETQ. CDR3 in amino acids: CASSSQGAGADTQYF. The CDR3 DNA reads TGCGCCAGCAGCTCCCAGGGGGCGGGCGCAGATACGCAGTATTTT. Complete variable domain (other parts from reference TRBV5-1 and TRBJ2-3): KAGVTQTPRYLIKTRGQQVTLSCSPISGHRSVSWYQQTPGQGLQFLFEYFSETQRNKGNFPGRFSGRQFSNSRSEMNVSTLELGDSALYLCASSSQGAGADTQYFGPGTRLTVL.

V gene TRBV27 combines with J gene TRBJ2-3; TRBD2 matches at 7 bases. The germline gives CDR1 MNHEY, CDR2 SMNVEV (reference sequence). This CDR3 is 15 amino acids long. The junction had 8 bases not matched to a gene; V was cut back by 4 bases and J by 4 bases. The CDR3 loop is CASSSLAGVSDTQYF. As DNA, the CDR3 is TGTGCCAGCAGTTCTTTGGCGGGAGTGTCAGATACGCAGTATTTT.

The chain joins TRBV4-2 to TRBJ2-7; D unresolved. The ends were cut back, 0 bases at V and 6 bases at J, with 18 bases in the middle. Germline V gene data show CDR1 as LGHNA and CDR2 as YNFKEQ. This CDR3 has 16 amino acids. CDR3 amino acids: CASSQESLPLFGEQYF. The CDR3 DNA follows: TGTGCCAGCAGCCAAGAAAGCCTACCTTTATTCGGCGAGCAGTACTTC.

The gene calls are TRBV7-2 and TRBJ2-7; D call uncertain. The CDR3 is 12 amino acids. Trimming shortened V by 4 bases and J by 6 bases, and 10 bases separated the two germline ends. Germline V gene sequence: CDR1 SGHTA, CDR2 FQGNSA. The CDR3 region is CASSSSRGEQYF. DNA for the CDR3: TGTGCCAGCAGCTCTTCGAGAGGCGAGCAGTACTTC. Combining the CDR3 with reference TRBV7-2 and TRBJ2-7 gives the whole variable domain GAGVSQSPSNKVTEKGKDVELRCDPISGHTALYWYRQSLGQGLEFLIYFQGNSAPDKSGLPSDRFSAERTGGSVSTLTIQRTQQEDSAVYLCASSSSRGEQYFGPGTRLTVT.

The chain uses TRBV27 and TRBJ2-1; perhaps TRBD1 as D (7 bases). This CDR3 is built from 15 residues. The V gene lost 5 bases and the J gene lost 6 bases, with 17 bases spanning the gap. In germline, CDR1 is MNHEY, CDR2 SMNVEV (reference sequence). CDR3 region: CASSAGQTAANEQFF. The CDR3 DNA follows: TGTGCCAGCAGTGCGGGACAGACTGCGGCCAATGAGCAGTTCTTC.